The source of this TCR beta chain is a study of blood T cells in healthy people across ages. Study results and caveats: Both naive CD4+ cell counts and diversity were greater in long-lived donors than in aged donors. Naive T cell percentage showed a strong correlation with the diversity of TCR beta.

The use of a sample-barcoded 5' primer and a J-beta primer mix characterized a second PCR of about 6 to 12 cycles. TCRdb reanalysed the 5' RACE reads using MiXCR and keeps one entry per CDR3 protein. The table shows 890,000 or so distinct CDR3 sequences, with 60% to 80% occurring only once. A note on this clonotype: Its antigen is still unknown.

The CDR3 is made up of 16 amino acids. The junction had 11 bases not matched to a gene; V was cut back by 4 bases and J by 5 bases. Germline V gene lookup returns CDR1 SGDLS and CDR2 YYNGEE. Sequencing was done on a sample of blood. This TCR was sampled from a man under 40 in good health. This sequence joins TRBV9 and TRBJ2-3; 9 bases map to TRBD2. CDR3 amino acids: CASSTYAVAGVDTQYF. The CDR3 DNA is TGTGCCAGCAGCACCTATGCGGTAGCGGGGGTAGATACGCAGTATTTT. Filled out from reference TRBV9 and TRBJ2-3, the complete variable domain reads DSGVTQTPKHLITATGQRVTLRCSPRSGDLSVYWYQQSLDQGLQFLIQYYNGEERAKGNILERFSAQQFPDLHSELNLSSLELGDSALYFCASSTYAVAGVDTQYFGPGTRLTVL.